Shown below are 29 T cell receptor beta chains from a single sample sequenced in a study of spatial heterogeneity in lung cancer. The study, taken as a whole, reports: Higher tumor mutation counts went along with higher counts of expanded intratumoral alpha and beta TCRs.

Indicated time point: sample taken at primary tumor resection. Their antigen targets remain unknown. TCRdb called the 5' RACE reads again in MiXCR, with one record for every CDR3 protein. In the table there are over 5,500 distinct CDR3 sequences, less than 15% of which are singletons. Sequences were derived from lung tumor tissue, sampled at surgery. Source of these receptors: a male donor with early-stage non-small cell lung cancer.

On this clonotype itself: In a library made to pick up alpha chains, this beta chain is a stray read with a size that means little. This chain joins TRBV30 and TRBJ2-1, with 8 bases fitting TRBD2. After removal of 3 bases from V and 8 bases from J, the junction contained 3 bases not matched to a gene. In germline, CDR1 is GTSNPN, CDR2 SVGIG (reference sequence). The CDR3 consists of 12 residues. Here the CDR3 reads CAWSGTSYEQFF. The CDR3 nucleotides are TGTGCCTGGAGCGGGACTAGTTATGAGCAGTTCTTC.

Within the sample, this clonotype is medium-sized. Being off target in a library aimed at alpha chains, this beta chain has a size of little meaning. The chain uses TRBV5-1 and TRBJ2-3; 10 positions agree with TRBD2. Per the germline V gene, CDR1 is SGHRS and CDR2 is YFSETQ. V trimming: 2 bases; J trimming: 5 bases; junction bases outside the gene matches: 8. The CDR3 extends over 16 amino acids. CDR3: CASSLRAGGPEDTQYF. DNA of the CDR3: TGCGCCAGCAGCTTAAGAGCGGGAGGGCCAGAAGATACGCAGTATTTT.

This clonotype was recorded a few times. This beta chain is an unintended read in a library built for alpha chains; its size means little. The rearrangement joins TRBV7-9 to TRBJ2-2; D may be TRBD1 (8 bases). The germline V and J ends were trimmed by 4 bases and 7 bases, with 16 bases remaining between them. Germline CDR1 and CDR2: SEHNR and FQNEAQ (reference sequence). The CDR3 loop spans 15 amino acids. CDR3 in amino acids: CASSYRQGRDGELFF. CDR3 sequence (DNA): TGTGCCAGCAGCTACCGACAGGGGAGGGACGGGGAGCTGTTTTTT.

This clonotype qualifies as medium-sized (0.01 to 0.1%). This beta chain was picked up by a library intended for alpha chains and is off target, so its count carries little meaning. V gene TRBV27 combines with J gene TRBJ2-2, with D possibly being TRBD1 or TRBD2 (5 bases each). Germline V gene sequence: CDR1 MNHEY, CDR2 SMNVEV (reference sequence). V lost 6 bases and J lost 1, with 12 bases in between. The CDR3 totals 15 residues. The CDR3 DNA reads as TGTGCCAGCAGCTTTGGGGGTCGGAACACCGGGGAGCTGTTTTTT. This encodes CASSFGGRNTGELFF.

This clonotype was detected ten times or more. An end of the junction does not agree with germline; a read error may underlie this. The library was designed around alpha chains, so this beta chain is a stray read whose abundance carries little weight. The CDR3 DNA is TGTGCTAGCAGCTTAAGTCCGGCAGATACGCAGTATTTT. It encodes CASSLSPADTQYF. The rearrangement links TRBV7-7 to TRBJ2-3, with D uncertain. CDR1 SSHAT and CDR2 FNYEAQ come from the germline V gene (reference sequence). The CDR3 loop spans 13 amino acids.

This clonotype was picked up many times. This beta chain is a stray sequence in a library constructed for alpha chains; its clone size is not meaningful. This rearrangement joins TRBV12-3 or TRBV12-4 to TRBJ1-3; D unresolved. The CDR3 spans 14 residues. V was cut by 4 bases and J by 0 bases, with 7 bases left in between. For the CDR3, the DNA is TGTGCCAGCAGTTATGGGTCCTCTGGAAACACCATATATTTT. As protein: CASSYGSSGNTIYF.

Turning to this clonotype: This beta chain is off target for a library built for alpha chains, so its abundance means little. The V call is TRBV13, the J call TRBJ2-7; D ambiguous. The germline V and J ends were trimmed by 6 bases and 4 bases, with 22 bases remaining between them. Germline assignment: CDR1 PRHDT and CDR2 FYEKMQ (reference sequence). The CDR3 is made up of 16 amino acids. CDR3: CASRARRRTEVYEQYF. CDR3 sequence (DNA): TGTGCCAGCAGGGCACGACGGCGAACAGAAGTATACGAGCAGTACTTC.

This clonotype is labeled large. The library was designed around alpha chains, so this beta chain is a stray read whose abundance carries little weight. The V and J genes are TRBV10-3 and TRBJ2-2; D possibly corresponds to TRBD2 (6 bases). The length of the CDR3 is 13 residues. Trimming shortened V by 6 bases and J by 3 bases, and 8 bases separated the two germline ends. Germline CDR1 reads ENHRY; CDR2 reads SYGVKD. CDR3 sequence reads: CAIRGGDTGELFF. CDR3 DNA: TGTGCCATCAGAGGAGGGGACACCGGGGAGCTGTTTTTT.

This clonotype is classed as medium-sized. For a library built for alpha chains, this beta chain is a stray read; little rests on its size. This rearrangement joins TRBV6-5 to TRBJ1-2; TRBD1 aligns across 7 bases. The length of the CDR3 is 15 residues. The germline V gene has CDR1 MNHEY and CDR2 SVGAGI. After removal of 5 bases from V and 4 bases from J, the junction contained 10 bases not matched to a gene. The CDR3 DNA is TGTGCCAGCAGTACACAGGGGCATGATGGCTATGGCTACACCTTC. This translates into CASSTQGHDGYGYTF.

Sample share makes this clonotype medium-sized (0.01 to 0.1%). This beta chain was picked up by a library intended for alpha chains and is off target, so its count carries little meaning. This CDR3 is CASSLGGELGTQYF. The CDR3 coding sequence is TGTGCCAGCAGCTTAGGGGGGGAGCTTGGGACCCAGTACTTC. The chain is built from TRBV11-3 and TRBJ2-5; D is perhaps TRBD2 (6 bases). The CDR3 has 14 residues. The germline V gene has CDR1 SGHNT and CDR2 YENEEA. V was cut by 1 base and J by 7 bases, with 13 bases left in between.

This clonotype is labeled medium-sized. With the library built for alpha chains, this beta chain is off target and its frequency is not meaningful. The chain couples TRBV20-1 to TRBJ1-4; D is possibly TRBD1 (6 bases). This CDR3 spans 13 amino acids. Deletions cut 6 bases from V and 5 bases from J, with 13 bases between. Germline CDR1 is DFQATT and CDR2 is SNEGSKA (reference sequence). CDR3 sequence: CSAPRGSNEKLFF. The CDR3 DNA follows: TGCAGTGCCCCCAGGGGATCAAATGAAAAACTGTTTTTT.

There are a few counts of this clonotype. As an off-target read in a library built for alpha chains, this beta chain has a frequency of little significance. This sequence joins TRBV6-2 or TRBV6-3 and TRBJ1-5; D call uncertain. Germline CDR1 reads MNHEY; CDR2 reads SVGEGT. V lost 3 bases and J lost 0, with 6 bases in between. The CDR3 consists of 14 residues. In DNA form, the CDR3 reads TGTGCCAGCAGTTATAAGGATAGCAATCAGCCCCAGCATTTT. Protein: CASSYKDSNQPQHF.

This clonotype is termed medium-sized. This beta chain is a stray sequence in a library constructed for alpha chains; its clone size is not meaningful. The chain recombines TRBV20-1 with TRBJ2-1, with TRBD2 matching 10 bases. Germline V lookup: CDR1 DFQATT, CDR2 SNEGSKA (reference sequence). CDR3 length: 15 amino acids. V shed 5 bases, J shed 8 bases, and the junction held 12 bases outside the gene matches. DNA for the CDR3: TGCAGTGCTGTCCTAGCGGGAGTGCTCCTGGATGAGCAGTTCTTC. Its translation: CSAVLAGVLLDEQFF.

By share, this clonotype ranks as medium-sized (0.01 to 0.1%). The library was designed around alpha chains, so this beta chain is a stray read whose abundance carries little weight. V usage is TRBV20-1 and J usage is TRBJ2-5, with TRBD1 as a possible D gene (7 bases). The CDR3 is 13 residues long. V gave up 6 bases and J gave up 0 bases, with 11 bases separating them. Germline CDR1 and CDR2: DFQATT and SNEGSKA (reference sequence). The CDR3 sequence: CSAGGQYQETQYF. CDR3 nucleotides: TGCAGTGCCGGGGGACAGTACCAAGAGACCCAGTACTTC.

This clonotype appeared many times. The library was designed around alpha chains, so this beta chain is a stray read whose abundance carries little weight. The chain combines TRBV20-1 with TRBJ2-3; D remains ambiguous. This CDR3 is 15 amino acids long. The ends were cut back, 6 bases at V and 1 base at J, with 17 bases in the middle. Per germline, CDR1 DFQATT and CDR2 SNEGSKA (reference sequence). CDR3 amino acids: CSALLPQWGTDTQYF. The CDR3, as DNA: TGCAGTGCACTCTTACCTCAGTGGGGCACAGATACGCAGTATTTT.

This clonotype is labeled medium-sized. In a library made to pick up alpha chains, this beta chain is a stray read with a size that means little. CDR3 sequence reads: CSARDPGSQTQYF. In DNA, the CDR3 is TGCAGTGCTAGAGATCCCGGCAGCCAGACCCAGTACTTC. The chain carries TRBV20-1 and TRBJ2-5; D ambiguous. The CDR3 totals 13 residues. V lost 0 bases and J 6 bases, leaving 11 bases between the germline ends. In germline, CDR1 is DFQATT, CDR2 SNEGSKA (reference sequence).

A remark on this clonotype: Because this beta chain is a stray read in a library intended to capture alpha chains, its abundance should not be given much weight. In DNA form, the CDR3 reads TGCAGTGCCAGGGGCGGGGTCGGCACAGATACGCAGTATTTT. Translated, it gives CSARGGVGTDTQYF. The chain combines TRBV20-1 with TRBJ2-3, with D possibly called TRBD1 or TRBD2 (6 bases each). The V end was cut by 6 bases, the J end by 1 base, with 14 bases between. Germline CDR1 and CDR2: DFQATT and SNEGSKA (reference sequence). CDR3 length: 14 residues.

This clonotype is labeled as medium-sized. This beta chain is a stray sequence in a library constructed for alpha chains; its clone size is not meaningful. V and J are TRBV7-9 and TRBJ2-7; 7 bases align to TRBD1. This CDR3 is 14 amino acids long. Per germline, CDR1 SEHNR and CDR2 FQNEAQ (reference sequence). After removal of 5 bases from V and 3 bases from J, the junction contained 7 bases not matched to a gene. CDR3 coding DNA: TGTGCCAGCAGCATGACAGGGCCCCTCTACGAGCAGTACTTC. Its protein is CASSMTGPLYEQYF.

Many counts were recorded for this clonotype. Being off target in a library aimed at alpha chains, this beta chain has a size of little meaning. V is TRBV7-2 and J is TRBJ2-5; D not certain. Germline CDR1 and CDR2: SGHTA and FQGNSA. Trimming took off 1 base at V and 4 bases at J, with 16 bases between the two ends. CDR3 size: 16 residues. The CDR3 sequence is CASSLEQLDLRETQYF. CDR3 nucleotides: TGTGCCAGCAGCTTAGAACAGCTTGATCTAAGAGAGACCCAGTACTTC.

The table lists this clonotype with many counts. A library prepared for alpha chains yielded this beta chain as an off-target read; its size is of little meaning. The chain is built from TRBV6-5 and TRBJ2-7, with D perhaps TRBD2 (6 bases). Trimming removed 6 bases from V and 1 base from J, with 10 bases in between. This CDR3 contains 13 residues. The germline CDR1 and CDR2 sequences are MNHEY and SVGAGI. In DNA, the CDR3 is TGTGCCAGCAGCCGGGGGATTTCCTACGAGCAGTACTTC. Translating it yields CASSRGISYEQYF.

This clonotype has at least ten counts. This beta chain is off target for a library built for alpha chains, so its abundance means little. This chain's CDR3 is CASRAGTDTQYF. In DNA form, the CDR3 reads TGTGCCAGCAGAGCGGGCACAGATACGCAGTATTTT. The chain has TRBV6-5 and TRBJ2-3; tentative D call: TRBD2 (5 bases). The CDR3 is 12 amino acids. The germline CDR1 and CDR2 sequences are MNHEY and SVGAGI. V lost 6 bases and J lost 1, with 5 bases in between.

By sample fraction, this clonotype is medium-sized. The size of this beta chain means little, since it is a stray read in a library made for alpha chains. The V call is TRBV20-1, the J call TRBJ1-4; 8 bases fit TRBD1. Germline V gives CDR1 DFQATT, CDR2 SNEGSKA (reference sequence). The CDR3 has 15 amino acids. V lost 6 bases, J lost 6 bases, and 12 bases stayed unmatched. CDR3 residues: CSAASLQGVYEKLFF. The CDR3 DNA reads as TGCAGTGCCGCGAGCCTACAGGGGGTCTATGAAAAACTGTTTTTT.

In its sample, this clonotype is medium-sized. A library made for alpha chains picked up this beta chain off target, so its size means little. The rearrangement uses TRBV5-6 and TRBJ2-7; D gene ambiguous. This CDR3 has 13 amino acids. Trimming left V 2 bases short and J 0 bases short, with 6 bases between. Germline lookup yields CDR1 SGHDT and CDR2 YYEEEE. The CDR3 sequence: CASSLGYSYEQYF. In DNA, the CDR3 is TGTGCCAGCAGCTTAGGATACTCCTACGAGCAGTACTTC.

About this clonotype: A read error may explain this, as a much larger clone is one base away. Found in a library prepared for alpha chains, this beta chain is an off-target read, and its abundance has little meaning. The rearrangement links TRBV2 to TRBJ2-3; D might be TRBD1 (6 bases). This CDR3 spans 13 amino acids. Germline CDR1 SNHLY, CDR2 FYNNEI. CDR3 DNA: TGTGTCAGCAGGGGCGGATTCACAGATACGCAGTATTTT. As protein: CVSRGGFTDTQYF.

This clonotype was recorded many times. Little can be read into the size of this beta chain, an off-target read in a library designed for alpha chains. The rearrangement links TRBV6-6 to TRBJ1-4; 7 nucleotides align to TRBD1. V dropped 0 bases and J dropped 6; count of bases not matched to a gene: 13. The CDR3 runs 18 residues. The V gene's germline CDR1 is MNHNY and CDR2 SVGAGI (reference sequence). The CDR3 sequence is CASSYSVVRGAAHEKLFF. The CDR3 DNA is TGTGCCAGCAGTTACTCGGTTGTCAGGGGGGCGGCCCATGAAAAACTGTTTTTT.

In this sample, this clonotype turned up a few times. This beta chain is off target for a library built for alpha chains, so its abundance means little. The CDR3 bases are TGTGCCAGCAGTCCAGGGTACGACACCGGGGAGCTGTTTTTT. Protein sequence: CASSPGYDTGELFF. The rearrangement links TRBV3-1 to TRBJ2-2; possible D gene TRBD1, 5 bases. Trimming cost V 6 bases and J 3 bases, with 11 bases left between them. The CDR3 covers 14 residues. CDR1 is LGHDT, CDR2 YNNKEL, per germline (reference sequence). Full variable domain (rest looked up from reference TRBV3-1 and TRBJ2-2): DTAVSQTPKYLVTQMGNDKSIKCEQNLGHDTMYWYKQDSKKFLKIMFSYNNKELIINETVPNRFSPKSPDKAHLNLHINSLELGDSAVYFCASSPGYDTGELFFGEGSRLTVL.

This clonotype was recorded at least ten times. A library made for alpha chains picked up this beta chain off target, so its size means little. The chain employs TRBV29-1 and TRBJ2-1; 11 nucleotides match TRBD1. The junction had 2 bases not matched to a gene; V was cut back by 3 bases and J by 7 bases. Germline values: CDR1 SQVTM, CDR2 ANQGSEA. The CDR3 is 13 amino acids. CDR3 amino acids: CSVEDRGRNEQFF. CDR3 bases: TGCAGCGTTGAGGACAGGGGGCGAAATGAGCAGTTCTTC.

This clonotype was picked up many times. This beta chain represents an off-target read in a library built for alpha chains; its size is of limited meaning. The chain uses TRBV7-8 and TRBJ2-5, with 8 bases matching TRBD1. Trimming cost V 2 bases and J 5 bases; bases outside gene matches: 7. Germline-derived CDR1 and CDR2 are SGHVS and FQNEAQ. CDR3 length: 15 residues. The CDR3 sequence: CASSLQGARGETQYF. The DNA for the CDR3 is TGTGCCAGCAGCTTACAGGGGGCGAGGGGGGAGACCCAGTACTTC. The whole variable domain, filled in from reference TRBV7-8 and TRBJ2-5, reads GAGVSQSPRYKVAKRGQDVALRCDPISGHVSLFWYQQALGQGPEFLTYFQNEAQLDKSGLPSDRFFAERPEGSVSTLKIQRTQQEDSAVYLCASSLQGARGETQYFGPGTRLLVL.

This clonotype was detected ten times or more. In a library made to pick up alpha chains, this beta chain is a stray read with a size that means little. The chain links TRBV6-5 to TRBJ2-6; 8 nucleotides align to TRBD1. V lost 6 bases to trimming and J lost 0 bases; unmatched junction nucleotides: 10. Germline CDR1 reads MNHEY; CDR2 reads SVGAGI. CDR3 length: 18 amino acids. CDR3 loop: CASSTGTGLYSGANVLTF. CDR3 coding DNA: TGTGCCAGCAGCACCGGGACAGGCCTATACTCTGGGGCCAACGTCCTGACTTTC.